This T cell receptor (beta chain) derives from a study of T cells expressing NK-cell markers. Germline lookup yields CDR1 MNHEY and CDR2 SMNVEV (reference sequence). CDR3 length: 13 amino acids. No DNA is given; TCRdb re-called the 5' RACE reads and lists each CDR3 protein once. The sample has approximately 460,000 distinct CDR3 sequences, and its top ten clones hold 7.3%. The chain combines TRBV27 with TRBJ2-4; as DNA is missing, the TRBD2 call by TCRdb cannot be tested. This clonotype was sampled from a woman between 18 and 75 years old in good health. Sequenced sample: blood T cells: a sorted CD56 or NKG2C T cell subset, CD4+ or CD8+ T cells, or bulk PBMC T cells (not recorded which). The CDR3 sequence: CASSPSAKNIQYF.